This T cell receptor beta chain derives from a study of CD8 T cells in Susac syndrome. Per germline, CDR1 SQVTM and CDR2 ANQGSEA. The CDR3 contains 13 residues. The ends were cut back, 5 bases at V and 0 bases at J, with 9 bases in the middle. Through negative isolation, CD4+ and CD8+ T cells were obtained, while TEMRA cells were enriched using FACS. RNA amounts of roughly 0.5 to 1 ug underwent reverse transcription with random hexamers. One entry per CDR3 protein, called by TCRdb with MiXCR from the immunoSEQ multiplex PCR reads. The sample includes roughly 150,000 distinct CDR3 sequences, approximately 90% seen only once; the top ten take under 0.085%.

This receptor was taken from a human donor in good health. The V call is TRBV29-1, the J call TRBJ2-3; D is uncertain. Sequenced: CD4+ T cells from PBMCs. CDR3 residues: CSVTLQSTDTQYF. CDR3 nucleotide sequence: TGCAGCGTTACTCTACAAAGCACAGATACGCAGTATTTT.